These 17 T cell receptor beta chains originate from one sample sequenced in a study of cytomegalovirus exposure and HLA in healthy donors. Sequencing used immunoSEQ multiplex PCR; TCRdb keeps in-frame clones, though not all of them. The sample has 100,000 to 150,000 clones; roughly 90% are singletons. Sequencing was done on a sample of PBMCs. The receptors were sampled from a young man in good health and CMV-seronegative.

This clone has a handful of counts. This chain links TRBV5-1 with TRBJ2-5; 11 bases fit TRBD2. CDR1 is SGHRS, CDR2 YFSETQ, per germline. Germline trimming cut 5 bases from V and 3 bases from J; bases unmatched to any gene: 6. The CDR3 is 15 residues long. Here the CDR3 reads CASSPVSGREETQYF. In DNA form, the CDR3 reads TGCGCCAGCAGTCCTGTTAGCGGGAGGGAAGAGACCCAGTACTTC.

The J gene is TRBJ1-2, the V gene TRBV4-1, with TRBD1 as a possible D gene (6 bases). The CDR3 consists of 14 residues. Germline V gives CDR1 MGHRA, CDR2 YSYEKL. The V end lost 4 bases, the J end lost 4 bases, and 13 bases lay between the germline ends. As DNA, the CDR3 is TGCGCCAGCAGCCTAGGACAGACCTCCTATGGCTACACCTTC. It specifies CASSLGQTSYGYTF.

The gene calls are TRBV7-9 and TRBJ2-7; TRBD2 agrees at 8 bases. The germline CDR1 and CDR2 sequences are SEHNR and FQNEAQ (reference sequence). This CDR3 is 16 amino acids long. Losses at the gene ends were 3 bases for V and 2 bases for J; bases not matched to a gene: 9. The CDR3: CASSLSLAGPPYEQYF. The CDR3 bases are TGTGCCAGCAGCTTGTCTCTAGCGGGCCCTCCCTACGAGCAGTACTTC. The whole variable domain, filled in from reference TRBV7-9 and TRBJ2-7, reads DTGVSQNPRHKITKRGQNVTFRCDPISEHNRLYWYRQTLGQGPEFLTYFQNEAQLEKSRLLSDRFSAERPKGSFSTLEIQRTEQGDSAMYLCASSLSLAGPPYEQYFGPGTRLTVT.

This clone was recorded once. This chain links TRBV6-5 with TRBJ2-7; 7 nucleotides agree with TRBD2. This CDR3 spans 14 amino acids. The V segment lost 2 bases and the J segment 2 bases; nucleotides outside the gene matches: 3. The germline V gene has CDR1 MNHEY and CDR2 SVGAGI. As DNA, the CDR3 is TGTGCCAGCAGTTACGAGGGAGGGCCCTACGAGCAGTACTTC. It translates to CASSYEGGPYEQYF.

The chain joins TRBV5-6 to TRBJ2-7; D might be TRBD1 (5 bases). The V end was cut by 1 base, the J end by 6 bases, with 23 bases between. CDR3 size: 17 residues. Germline assignment: CDR1 SGHDT and CDR2 YYEEEE. CDR3 nucleotide sequence: TGTGCCAGCAGCTTGCCCGGAACAGGCGGCCCTCGATCCGAGCAGTACTTC. Protein product: CASSLPGTGGPRSEQYF.

V usage is TRBV12-5 and J usage is TRBJ2-7; 13 positions match TRBD2. Trimming took 1 base from V and 4 from J; bases not matched to a gene: 7. The CDR3 extends over 17 amino acids. Germline values: CDR1 LGHNT, CDR2 FRNRAP. This CDR3 reads CASGLAGGTSGAYEQYF. The CDR3 coding sequence is TGTGCTAGTGGTTTGGCAGGCGGGACTAGCGGGGCATACGAGCAGTACTTC.

The chain is built from TRBV15 and TRBJ1-2, with 10 bases fitting TRBD1. This CDR3 has 14 amino acids. CDR1 is LNHNV, CDR2 YYDKDF, per germline (reference sequence). Trimming took 1 base from V and 12 from J; bases not matched to a gene: 8. Written as DNA, the CDR3 is TGTGCCACCAGCAGAGGAGCCGGGACAGGGGCCAACACCTTC. Protein: CATSRGAGTGANTF.

This clone has a single count. The CDR3 sequence is CASSLDQGWEKLFF. In nucleotides, the CDR3 is TGTGCCAGCAGCTTAGACCAGGGGTGGGAAAAACTGTTTTTT. This chain joins TRBV7-2 and TRBJ1-4; D is perhaps TRBD1 (6 bases). Germline V gives CDR1 SGHTA, CDR2 FQGNSA. Trimming shortened V by 1 base and J by 8 bases, and 11 bases separated the two germline ends. The CDR3 covers 14 residues.

This chain links TRBV7-9 with TRBJ1-1; D gene uncertain. This CDR3 comprises 13 residues. Germline CDR1 and CDR2: SEHNR and FQNEAQ (reference sequence). Trimming cost V 7 bases and J 5 bases, with 14 bases left between them. The CDR3, as DNA: TGTGCCAGCACCCCCGTGGGGAGGACTGAAGCTTTCTTT. Translated: CASTPVGRTEAFF.

This rearrangement joins TRBV6-1 to TRBJ2-3; D is unresolved. CDR1 MNHNS and CDR2 SASEGT come from the germline V gene. V lost 6 bases, J lost 3 bases, and 10 bases lay in between. The CDR3 sequence is 13 residues long. This CDR3 reads CASRMTRTDTQYF. In DNA form, the CDR3 reads TGTGCCAGCAGGATGACACGTACAGATACGCAGTATTTT.

A few counts support this clone. The chain combines TRBV10-3 with TRBJ1-2; tentative D call: TRBD1 (6 bases). V dropped 0 bases and J dropped 5 bases, with 7 bases sitting between them. This CDR3 has 13 residues. Germline-derived CDR1 and CDR2 are ENHRY and SYGVKD. CDR3 sequence: CAISESQGYGYTF. In nucleotides, the CDR3 is TGTGCCATCAGTGAGTCTCAGGGGTATGGCTACACCTTC.

The rearrangement joins TRBV2 to TRBJ1-4, with D tentatively TRBD1 (6 bases). The CDR3 consists of 15 residues. V lost 6 bases, J lost 6 bases, and 17 bases lay in between. The V gene's germline CDR1 is SNHLY and CDR2 FYNNEI. DNA for the CDR3: TGTGCCAGCAGAAAACAGGGTACGCTACATGAAAAACTGTTTTTT. Its translation: CASRKQGTLHEKLFF.

This chain uses TRBV30 with TRBJ1-1; maybe TRBD1 (5 bases). The germline CDR1 and CDR2 sequences are GTSNPN and SVGIG (reference sequence). Trimming cost V 1 base and J 1 base, with 16 bases left between them. This CDR3 has 16 amino acids. For the CDR3, the DNA is TGTGCCTGGAGTGCTGGCGGGGGAGGAGGGAACACTGAAGCTTTCTTT. Protein sequence: CAWSAGGGGGNTEAFF.

In this sample, this clone turned up once. The DNA of the CDR3 is TGTGCCAGCAGCTTAGTAGTAGCAAACTACGATGAGCAGTACTTC. This translates into CASSLVVANYDEQYF. The chain links TRBV7-6 to TRBJ2-7; D is undetermined. The V end was cut by 1 base, the J end by 7 bases, with 17 bases between. CDR1 is SGHVS and CDR2 is FNYEAQ in the germline V gene. CDR3 size: 15 residues.

The chain links TRBV7-2 to TRBJ2-5, with D unclear. This CDR3 comprises 13 residues. Per germline, CDR1 SGHTA and CDR2 FQGNSA. The V end was cut by 1 base, the J end by 5 bases, with 8 bases between. The CDR3, as DNA: TGTGCCAGCAGCTTAGGACACTCTGAGACCCAGTACTTC. It translates to CASSLGHSETQYF.

The chain employs TRBV18 and TRBJ2-2, with D unresolved. This CDR3 comprises 13 residues. Between the trimmed V and J ends, which lost 0 bases and 5 bases, there was a span of 4 bases. CDR1 KGHSH and CDR2 LQKENI come from the germline V gene. The CDR3 spells CASSPPPTGELFF. The CDR3 nucleotides are TGTGCCAGCTCACCACCCCCTACCGGGGAGCTGTTTTTT.

The V and J genes are TRBV4-1 and TRBJ1-1; a possible D gene is TRBD1 (5 bases). The CDR3 consists of 13 residues. Germline V gene data show CDR1 as MGHRA and CDR2 as YSYEKL. V shed 4 bases and J shed 6 bases, with 12 bases lying between them. For the CDR3, the DNA is TGCGCCAGCAGCCCTCAGGGCTGGGCTGAAGCTTTCTTT. Its translation is CASSPQGWAEAFF.